A single sample is the source of the 17 T cell receptor beta chains below, sequenced in a study of molecular identifiers for immune sequencing clone quantification. TCRdb re-analysed the PCR reads in MiXCR, keeping a single row per CDR3 protein. The repertoire has 490,000 or so distinct CDR3 sequences, roughly 26% of them found once; the top ten carry 0.7% to 0.9%. The sample taken for sequencing was naive CD8+ T cells from blood, with Jurkat cell RNA spiked in. As for subset: FACS-sorted CD8+CD4-CCR7+CD45RA+ naive T cells. All receptors derive from a human donor in good health. Some libraries in this study had Jurkat cell RNA spiked in.

On this clonotype itself: A read error is possible here, since a much larger clone lies one base away. The chain employs TRBV7-6 and TRBJ1-1; D ambiguous. Trimming removed 5 bases from V and 1 base from J, with 14 bases in between. The CDR3 totals 15 residues. Germline V CDR1 and CDR2: SGHVS, FNYEAQ. CDR3 sequence reads: CASSLPAGPNTEAFF. The CDR3 nucleotides read TGTGCCAGCAGCCTCCCGGCAGGTCCGAACACTGAAGCTTTCTTT.

This clonotype was observed a few times. The chain uses TRBV4-2 and TRBJ2-7; TRBD2 is a possible D gene (7 bases). V was pared by 0 bases and J by 0 bases, with 12 bases between. CDR1 is LGHNA and CDR2 is YNFKEQ in the germline V gene. The CDR3 contains 16 residues. DNA of the CDR3: TGTGCCAGCAGCCAAGAAGGGGGGGCCAGCTCCTACGAGCAGTACTTC. It encodes CASSQEGGASSYEQYF.

This clonotype has just a few counts. The chain couples TRBV7-9 to TRBJ2-7; the D gene is possibly TRBD1 (6 bases). The CDR3 has 14 residues. Germline V gives CDR1 SEHNR, CDR2 FQNEAQ (reference sequence). Trimming took 5 bases from V and 2 from J, leaving 13 bases between them. The CDR3 DNA sequence: TGTGCCAGCAGCCGCTACCGGGACACCTACGAGCAGTACTTC. This gives the protein CASSRYRDTYEQYF.

This clonotype was observed a handful of times. The chain joins TRBV24-1 to TRBJ2-2; 8 bases map to TRBD1. CDR1 KGHDR and CDR2 SFDVKD come from the germline V gene. The J segment lost 6 bases and the V segment lost 3 bases, leaving 11 bases of the junction unmatched. CDR3 size: 17 residues. The DNA for the CDR3 is TGTGCCACCAGTGATCAACAGGGGGTCGGGCGTGCCGGGGAGCTGTTTTTT. Protein sequence: CATSDQQGVGRAGELFF.

This clonotype was found a few times. The V call is TRBV30, the J call TRBJ1-3, with D perhaps TRBD1 (5 bases). The length of the CDR3 is 14 residues. Germline CDR1 and CDR2: GTSNPN and SVGIG (reference sequence). V dropped 0 bases and J dropped 2 bases, with 8 bases sitting between them. The CDR3 spells CAWSVGVTGNTIYF. The CDR3 DNA reads as TGTGCCTGGAGTGTAGGGGTAACTGGAAACACCATATATTTT.

V and J are TRBV5-4 and TRBJ1-3, with D uncertain. The CDR3 runs to 16 residues. V lost 2 bases to trimming and J lost 1 base, with 13 bases between them. Per the germline V gene, CDR1 is SGHNT and CDR2 is YYREEE (reference sequence). CDR3 DNA sequence: TGTGCCAGCAGCTTTTGGGGAGCGGGGTCTGGAAACACCATATATTTT. It yields the protein CASSFWGAGSGNTIYF. Full variable domain (rest looked up from reference TRBV5-4 and TRBJ1-3): ETGVTQSPTHLIKTRGQQVTLRCSSQSGHNTVSWYQQALGQGPQFIFQYYREEENGRGNFPPRFSGLQFPNYSSELNVNALELDDSALYLCASSFWGAGSGNTIYFGEGSWLTVV.

This clonotype was counted ten times or more. The chain uses TRBV7-9 and TRBJ2-1; TRBD1 might be the D (5 bases). Germline loops: CDR1 SEHNR, CDR2 FQNEAQ (reference sequence). This CDR3 has 12 amino acids. V dropped 1 base and J dropped 8 bases, with 6 bases sitting between them. In DNA, the CDR3 is TGTGCCAGCAGCTTAGAGGGGTATGAGCAGTTCTTC. Protein sequence: CASSLEGYEQFF.

The V call is TRBV13, the J call TRBJ2-1; D perhaps matches TRBD1 (5 bases). Germline CDR1 is PRHDT and CDR2 is FYEKMQ (reference sequence). Trimming pared 1 base from V and 7 bases from J, leaving 17 bases between. The CDR3 runs 16 residues. The CDR3 loop is CASSLVQVRAGNEQFF. The CDR3 nucleotides are TGTGCCAGCAGCTTAGTACAGGTTAGGGCTGGAAATGAGCAGTTCTTC.

As for this clonotype: As the CDR3 is not closed by the conserved phenylalanine or tryptophan, this likely results from a read error. CDR3 DNA: TGTGCCAGCAGCCTCTCTGGGACACGGACTGAAGCTTTCTCT. Its protein product is CASSLSGTRTEAFS. The V and J genes are TRBV3-1 and TRBJ1-1, with D tentatively TRBD1 (6 bases). With 4 bases removed from V and 5 bases from J, the gap between germline ends came to 14 bases. The length of the CDR3 is 14 residues. The germline V gene encodes CDR1 LGHDT and CDR2 YNNKEL (reference sequence).

The CDR3 nucleotides are TGCAGCGCAATGGTTTCGGGACCGGGACCAGCTACGCAGTATTTT. This translates into CSAMVSGPGPATQYF. This chain joins TRBV29-1 and TRBJ2-3, with D perhaps TRBD1 or TRBD2 (5 bases each). The germline V gene encodes CDR1 SQVTM and CDR2 ANQGSEA. This CDR3 has 15 residues. V lost 7 bases, J lost 8 bases, and 25 bases lay in between.

The V gene is TRBV10-3, the J gene TRBJ2-5; 13 bases align to TRBD2. V shed 5 bases, J shed 0 bases, and the junction held 3 bases outside the gene matches. Germline V gene data show CDR1 as ENHRY and CDR2 as SYGVKD. The CDR3 has 16 residues. The chain's CDR3 is CAISTGLAGDQETQYF. Here the CDR3 DNA reads TGTGCCATCAGTACCGGACTAGCGGGGGACCAAGAGACCCAGTACTTC.

The gene calls are TRBV6-6 and TRBJ2-3; 7 bases align to TRBD2. CDR1 is MNHNY and CDR2 is SVGAGI in the germline V gene (reference sequence). J gave up 1 base and V 7 bases, and 14 bases lay outside the gene matches. This CDR3 has 17 amino acids. CDR3 region: CASTLTWREIGTDTQYF. DNA of the CDR3: TGTGCCAGCACCTTAACCTGGCGGGAGATTGGCACAGATACGCAGTATTTT.

This clonotype was found many times. This chain connects TRBV14 to TRBJ1-4, with TRBD1 identical over 9 bases. CDR1 and CDR2 (germline): SGHDN, FVKESK. The CDR3 totals 15 residues. With V trimmed by 2 bases and J by 7 bases, 5 bases remained unmatched. The CDR3 spells CASSQTGQGREKLFF. The CDR3, as DNA: TGTGCCAGCAGCCAAACCGGACAGGGGCGTGAAAAACTGTTTTTT.

This clonotype showed up just a few times. This rearrangement joins TRBV2 to TRBJ2-7; the D is unclear. Trimming stripped 6 bases from V and 3 bases from J, with 12 bases between. The V gene's germline CDR1 is SNHLY and CDR2 FYNNEI. The CDR3 extends over 13 amino acids. This CDR3 is CASREWAVYEQYF. In nucleotides, the CDR3 is TGTGCCAGCAGGGAATGGGCAGTCTACGAGCAGTACTTC.

The V and J genes are TRBV4-3 and TRBJ2-7, with D maybe TRBD1 (6 bases). CDR1 is LGHNA, CDR2 YSLEER, per germline. The CDR3 loop spans 16 amino acids. V dropped 0 bases and J dropped 6 bases, with 18 bases sitting between them. Here the CDR3 DNA reads TGCGCCAGCAGCCAAGACACCACAGGGATCTCTCCCGAGCAGTACTTC. It encodes CASSQDTTGISPEQYF.

Note on this clonotype: A much larger clone differs from this one at a single base, so this may be a read error. The chain carries TRBV9 and TRBJ2-3; D is uncertain. The germline V gene encodes CDR1 SGDLS and CDR2 YYNGEE. The CDR3 contains 13 residues. In DNA form, the CDR3 reads TGTGCCAGCAGCCCGGCAGACCCAGATACGCAGTGTTTT. Amino acid sequence: CASSPADPDTQCF.

In this sample, this clonotype turned up many times. This chain connects TRBV28 to TRBJ2-7; D ambiguous. CDR1 and CDR2 (germline): MDHEN, SYDVKM. V lost 8 bases and J lost 0, with 8 bases in between. CDR3 length: 12 residues. The CDR3 region has the DNA TGTGCCAGCGGAGACTTCTCCTACGAGCAGTACTTC. Translating gives CASGDFSYEQYF.